Listed below are T cell receptor beta chains from one sample, sequenced in a study of blood T cell repertoires in COVID-19. Assay used: immunoSEQ multiplex PCR; TCRdb lists only in-frame clones, some missing. The sample records roughly 230,000 clones, 85% being singletons. The sample was peripheral blood. The receptors derive from a man in his forties or fifties with COVID-19, enrolled during active disease. CDR3s include the opening cysteine and the closing phenylalanine or tryptophan. The order of the fields is V gene, clone size, D gene, J gene, CDR3 protein, CDR3 DNA. The D gene is left open where the match is weak. Some rows mark clone size as missing; the rest say once, few, many or name a class of expanded clone.

v_call: TRBV18
clone_size: .
d_call: TRBD1
j_call: TRBJ2-1
cdr3_aa: CASSRQGSRDEQFF
cdr3_nt: TGTGCCAGCTCGCGACAGGGGTCTCGGGATGAGCAGTTCTTC

v_call: TRBV2
clone_size: few
d_call: .
j_call: TRBJ2-6
cdr3_aa: CASNSRQSGANVLTF
cdr3_nt: TGTGCCAGCAACTCGAGACAGTCTGGGGCCAACGTCCTGACTTTC

v_call: TRBV24-1
clone_size: once
d_call: TRBD1
j_call: TRBJ2-3
cdr3_aa: CATQTVTGVDTQYF
cdr3_nt: TGTGCCACACAGACCGTGACAGGGGTGGATACGCAGTATTTT

v_call: TRBV11-2
clone_size: .
d_call: .
j_call: TRBJ1-3
cdr3_aa: CASSSHRQDFGNTIYF
cdr3_nt: TGTGCCAGCAGCTCCCATAGACAGGACTTCGGAAACACCATATATTTT

v_call: TRBV6-5
clone_size: .
d_call: .
j_call: TRBJ2-5
cdr3_aa: CASGGASETQYF
cdr3_nt: TGTGCCAGCGGGGGGGCTTCTGAGACCCAGTACTTC

v_call: TRBV19
clone_size: .
d_call: TRBD1
j_call: TRBJ2-6
cdr3_aa: CASSIEGTGSSSGANVLTF
cdr3_nt: TGTGCCAGTAGTATAGAGGGGACAGGGTCGAGCTCTGGGGCCAACGTCCTGACTTTC

v_call: TRBV5-1
clone_size: .
d_call: TRBD2
j_call: TRBJ2-1
cdr3_aa: CASSPGGSSYNEQFF
cdr3_nt: TGCGCCAGCAGCCCGGGGGGAAGCTCCTACAATGAGCAGTTCTTC

v_call: TRBV3-1/TRBV3-2
clone_size: .
d_call: .
j_call: TRBJ1-1
cdr3_aa: CASSQFRGPEAFF
cdr3_nt: TGTGCCAGCAGCCAATTCCGAGGGCCTGAAGCTTTCTTT

v_call: TRBV4-3
clone_size: .
d_call: .
j_call: TRBJ1-2
cdr3_aa: CASSLGAAISGYTF
cdr3_nt: TGCGCCAGCAGCCTGGGGGCCGCGATCAGCGGCTACACCTTC

v_call: TRBV20-1
clone_size: .
d_call: .
j_call: TRBJ2-7
cdr3_aa: CSGGTYEQYF
cdr3_nt: TGCAGTGGCGGTACCTACGAGCAGTACTTC

v_call: TRBV24-1
clone_size: .
d_call: TRBD1
j_call: TRBJ2-1
cdr3_aa: CATSDRSGQGNNEQFF
cdr3_nt: TGTGCCACCAGTGACCGCTCTGGACAGGGTAACAATGAGCAGTTCTTC

v_call: TRBV9
clone_size: .
d_call: .
j_call: TRBJ1-6
cdr3_aa: CASSFLDSSYNSPLHF
cdr3_nt: TGTGCCAGCAGTTTTCTCGACAGTTCTTATAATTCACCCCTCCACTTT

v_call: TRBV23-1
clone_size: .
d_call: TRBD1
j_call: TRBJ2-3
cdr3_aa: CASGQGQGVRLGTDTQYF
cdr3_nt: TGCGCCAGCGGACAGGGACAGGGGGTGAGGTTGGGCACAGATACGCAGTATTTT

v_call: TRBV3-1/TRBV3-2
clone_size: .
d_call: TRBD2
j_call: TRBJ2-3
cdr3_aa: CASSHPSGVGPDTQYF
cdr3_nt: TGTGCCAGCAGCCACCCGAGCGGGGTGGGACCAGATACGCAGTATTTT

v_call: TRBV10-3
clone_size: .
d_call: .
j_call: TRBJ2-1
cdr3_aa: CAISESTGSYNEQFF
cdr3_nt: TGTGCCATCAGTGAGTCGACGGGCTCCTACAATGAGCAGTTCTTC

v_call: TRBV6-2/TRBV6-3
clone_size: few
d_call: .
j_call: TRBJ2-2
cdr3_aa: CASSLPPTSRGGELFF
cdr3_nt: TGTGCCAGCAGCCTCCCCCCAACCTCTAGGGGCGGGGAGCTGTTTTTT

v_call: TRBV24-1
clone_size: .
d_call: .
j_call: TRBJ2-1
cdr3_aa: CATSDRTYHEQFF
cdr3_nt: TGTGCCACCAGTGACCGAACCTACCATGAGCAGTTCTTC

v_call: TRBV11-1
clone_size: .
d_call: .
j_call: TRBJ2-2
cdr3_aa: CASRPQGWGTGELFF
cdr3_nt: TGTGCCAGCAGGCCACAGGGATGGGGCACCGGGGAGCTGTTTTTT

v_call: TRBV3-1/TRBV3-2
clone_size: few
d_call: .
j_call: TRBJ1-6
cdr3_aa: CASSQLFLLGVNSPLHF
cdr3_nt: TGTGCCAGCAGCCAACTTTTTTTGCTCGGGGTGAATTCACCCCTCCACTTT

v_call: TRBV11-2
clone_size: .
d_call: .
j_call: TRBJ2-5
cdr3_aa: CASSFAGPQETQYF
cdr3_nt: TGTGCCAGCAGCTTCGCGGGACCACAAGAGACCCAGTACTTC

v_call: TRBV20-1
clone_size: .
d_call: .
j_call: TRBJ2-7
cdr3_aa: CSATSGHEQYF
cdr3_nt: TGCAGTGCTACAAGCGGGCACGAGCAGTACTTC

v_call: TRBV4-2
clone_size: few
d_call: TRBD1
j_call: TRBJ2-7
cdr3_aa: CASRGGQAYEQYF
cdr3_nt: TGTGCCAGCAGGGGGGGACAGGCCTACGAGCAGTACTTC

v_call: TRBV5-4
clone_size: few
d_call: .
j_call: TRBJ1-6
cdr3_aa: CASSQGGRSYNSPLHF
cdr3_nt: TGTGCCAGCAGCCAGGGAGGGAGGTCCTATAATTCACCCCTCCACTTT

v_call: TRBV11-2
clone_size: .
d_call: .
j_call: TRBJ2-1
cdr3_aa: CASSSPVGGGSSYNEQFF
cdr3_nt: TGTGCCAGCAGCTCTCCAGTGGGTGGGGGGAGCTCCTACAATGAGCAGTTCTTC

v_call: TRBV28
clone_size: .
d_call: .
j_call: TRBJ1-2
cdr3_aa: CASSARGGANYGYTF
cdr3_nt: TGTGCCAGCAGCGCTCGGGGAGGAGCTAACTATGGCTACACCTTC

v_call: TRBV5-7
clone_size: .
d_call: .
j_call: TRBJ2-7
cdr3_aa: CASSFPTDYEQYF
cdr3_nt: TGTGCCAGCAGCTTTCCGACTGACTACGAGCAGTACTTC

v_call: TRBV6-2/TRBV6-3
clone_size: .
d_call: .
j_call: TRBJ2-7
cdr3_aa: CASSSSGYYEQYF
cdr3_nt: TGTGCCAGCAGTTCGAGCGGATACTACGAGCAGTACTTC

v_call: TRBV19
clone_size: .
d_call: .
j_call: TRBJ2-5
cdr3_aa: CASSKAGQQETQYF
cdr3_nt: TGTGCCAGTAGTAAGGCGGGACAGCAAGAGACCCAGTACTTC

v_call: TRBV5-4
clone_size: .
d_call: .
j_call: TRBJ2-7
cdr3_aa: CASSPGGKPYEQYF
cdr3_nt: TGTGCCAGCAGCCCCGGAGGCAAACCCTACGAGCAGTACTTC

v_call: TRBV15
clone_size: .
d_call: .
j_call: TRBJ2-7
cdr3_aa: CATSRDRGAGGEQYF
cdr3_nt: TGTGCCACCAGCAGAGATCGGGGGGCGGGTGGCGAGCAGTACTTC

v_call: TRBV2
clone_size: .
d_call: .
j_call: TRBJ2-1
cdr3_aa: CASTPGSYNEQFF
cdr3_nt: TGTGCCAGCACCCCGGGTTCCTACAATGAGCAGTTCTTC

v_call: TRBV5-6
clone_size: .
d_call: TRBD1
j_call: TRBJ2-5
cdr3_aa: CASSFLGQGLQETQYF
cdr3_nt: TGTGCCAGCAGCTTTTTGGGACAGGGGCTGCAAGAGACCCAGTACTTC

v_call: TRBV4-3
clone_size: .
d_call: .
j_call: TRBJ1-6
cdr3_aa: CASSLRGSRMVINSPLHF
cdr3_nt: TGCGCCAGCAGTCTAAGAGGGAGCCGGATGGTGATTAATTCACCCCTCCACTTT

v_call: TRBV10-2
clone_size: .
d_call: .
j_call: TRBJ1-1
cdr3_aa: CASTLAEDTEAFF
cdr3_nt: TGCGCCAGCACGCTGGCAGAGGACACTGAAGCTTTCTTT

v_call: TRBV1
clone_size: .
d_call: .
j_call: TRBJ1-1
cdr3_aa: CTSSQDPGYGTEAFF
cdr3_nt: TGCACCAGCAGCCAAGATCCCGGGTACGGCACTGAAGCTTTCTTT

v_call: TRBV11-2
clone_size: few
d_call: .
j_call: TRBJ2-7
cdr3_aa: CASSPNVISYEQYF
cdr3_nt: TGTGCCAGCAGCCCCAATGTCATCTCCTACGAGCAGTACTTC

v_call: TRBV10-3
clone_size: many
d_call: .
j_call: TRBJ2-2
cdr3_aa: CAISEARPNTGELFF
cdr3_nt: TGTGCCATCAGTGAGGCCAGGCCGAACACCGGGGAGCTGTTTTTT

v_call: TRBV10-1
clone_size: few
d_call: .
j_call: TRBJ2-1
cdr3_aa: CASNGQHQDEQFF
cdr3_nt: TGCGCCAGCAATGGACAGCATCAGGATGAGCAGTTCTTC

v_call: TRBV7-9
clone_size: .
d_call: .
j_call: TRBJ1-5
cdr3_aa: CASSPGRVMSSSNQPQHF
cdr3_nt: TGTGCCAGCAGCCCAGGGAGGGTCATGAGCAGTAGCAATCAGCCCCAGCATTTT

v_call: TRBV5-1
clone_size: .
d_call: .
j_call: TRBJ2-7
cdr3_aa: CASSFGRDSYEQYF
cdr3_nt: TGCGCCAGCAGCTTCGGCAGGGACTCCTACGAGCAGTACTTC

v_call: TRBV5-4
clone_size: .
d_call: TRBD2
j_call: TRBJ2-3
cdr3_aa: CASSRTSGGEAQYF
cdr3_nt: TGTGCCAGCAGCAGGACTAGCGGGGGGGAAGCGCAGTATTTT

v_call: TRBV7-2
clone_size: .
d_call: TRBD1
j_call: TRBJ1-5
cdr3_aa: CASSSLPSGQGAQPQHF
cdr3_nt: TGTGCCAGCAGCTCACTACCCTCGGGACAGGGGGCCCAGCCCCAGCATTTT

v_call: TRBV5-1
clone_size: .
d_call: TRBD2
j_call: TRBJ2-3
cdr3_aa: CASSPNSTSGGATDTQYF
cdr3_nt: TGCGCCAGCAGCCCTAATTCGACTAGCGGGGGGGCGACAGATACGCAGTATTTT

v_call: TRBV30
clone_size: .
d_call: TRBD1
j_call: TRBJ2-7
cdr3_aa: CAWTTGAEQYF
cdr3_nt: TGTGCCTGGACGACAGGGGCCGAGCAGTACTTC

v_call: TRBV2
clone_size: once
d_call: .
j_call: TRBJ2-4
cdr3_aa: CASNTGVKNIQYF
cdr3_nt: TGTGCCAGCAATACCGGGGTTAAAAACATTCAGTACTTC

v_call: TRBV7-8
clone_size: .
d_call: TRBD1
j_call: TRBJ2-7
cdr3_aa: CASSSIVQGIYEQYF
cdr3_nt: TGTGCCAGCAGCTCGATAGTACAGGGGATCTACGAGCAGTACTTC

v_call: TRBV7-2
clone_size: .
d_call: TRBD1
j_call: TRBJ1-2
cdr3_aa: CASSPDRGNYGYTF
cdr3_nt: TGTGCCAGCAGCCCTGACAGGGGGAACTATGGCTACACCTTC

v_call: TRBV5-1
clone_size: .
d_call: TRBD1
j_call: TRBJ1-1
cdr3_aa: CASSWGQGTEAFF
cdr3_nt: TGCGCCAGCAGCTGGGGACAGGGGACTGAAGCTTTCTTT

v_call: TRBV28
clone_size: few
d_call: .
j_call: TRBJ2-2
cdr3_aa: CASSLFGGNTGELFF
cdr3_nt: TGTGCCAGCAGTTTGTTCGGCGGGAACACCGGGGAGCTGTTTTTT

v_call: TRBV7-3
clone_size: .
d_call: .
j_call: TRBJ1-1
cdr3_aa: CASSSRQDTEAFF
cdr3_nt: TGTGCCAGCAGCTCACGACAGGACACTGAAGCTTTCTTT

v_call: TRBV7-8
clone_size: .
d_call: TRBD1
j_call: TRBJ1-5
cdr3_aa: CASNDREDGNQPQHF
cdr3_nt: TGTGCCAGCAACGACAGGGAGGACGGCAATCAGCCCCAGCATTTT

v_call: TRBV27
clone_size: once
d_call: TRBD1
j_call: TRBJ2-6
cdr3_aa: CASSPGQGGFSGANVLTF
cdr3_nt: TGTGCCAGCAGTCCTGGACAGGGCGGATTCTCTGGGGCCAACGTCCTGACTTTC

v_call: TRBV9
clone_size: .
d_call: .
j_call: TRBJ2-5
cdr3_aa: CASSNLRPPGTQYF
cdr3_nt: TGTGCCAGCAGCAATCTCCGGCCCCCAGGGACCCAGTACTTC